This T cell receptor beta chain was captured in a study of CD8+CD57+ T cells in acquired aplastic anemia. With regard to this clonotype: Its antigen is undetermined.

Investigators profiled TCR beta VDJ and CDR3 from genomic DNA template. TCRdb reprocessed the reads via MiXCR and lists one record per CDR3 protein. The table records about 260,000 distinct CDR3 sequences, approximately 80% of them present only once. Overall study results and limits: Between patients and controls, around 27 CD8+ CDR3 sequences were found in common.

With 3 bases removed from V and 6 bases from J, the gap between germline ends came to 16 bases. In germline, CDR1 is SGDLS, CDR2 YYNGEE. This CDR3 spans 14 amino acids. Patients included in sequencing had previously demonstrated CD8+CD57+ cell expansion by flow cytometry. This receptor was obtained from a human donor with aplastic anemia. The rearrangement joins TRBV9 to TRBJ2-7, with D possibly TRBD1 on 6 matching bases. The sample comprised sorted CD4+, CD8+, or CD8+CD57+ T cells (not recorded which) from PBMCs. The CDR3 nucleotides are TGTGCCAGCAGCGCAGCAGGTGGGGGCGCCGAGCAGTACTTC. Translating gives CASSAAGGGAEQYF.